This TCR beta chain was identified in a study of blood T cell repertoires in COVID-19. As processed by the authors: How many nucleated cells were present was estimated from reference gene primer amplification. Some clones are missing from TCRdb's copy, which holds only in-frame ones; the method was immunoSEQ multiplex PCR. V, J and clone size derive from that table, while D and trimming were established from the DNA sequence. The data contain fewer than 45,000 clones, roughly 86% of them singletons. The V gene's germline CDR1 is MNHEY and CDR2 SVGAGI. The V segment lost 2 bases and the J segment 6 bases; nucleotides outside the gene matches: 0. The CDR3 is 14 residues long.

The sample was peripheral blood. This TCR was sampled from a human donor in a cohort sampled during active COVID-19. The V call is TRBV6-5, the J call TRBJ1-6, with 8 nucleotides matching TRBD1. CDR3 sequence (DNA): TGTGCCAGCAGTTACGGACAGGGTAATTCACCCCTCCACTTT. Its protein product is CASSYGQGNSPLHF.